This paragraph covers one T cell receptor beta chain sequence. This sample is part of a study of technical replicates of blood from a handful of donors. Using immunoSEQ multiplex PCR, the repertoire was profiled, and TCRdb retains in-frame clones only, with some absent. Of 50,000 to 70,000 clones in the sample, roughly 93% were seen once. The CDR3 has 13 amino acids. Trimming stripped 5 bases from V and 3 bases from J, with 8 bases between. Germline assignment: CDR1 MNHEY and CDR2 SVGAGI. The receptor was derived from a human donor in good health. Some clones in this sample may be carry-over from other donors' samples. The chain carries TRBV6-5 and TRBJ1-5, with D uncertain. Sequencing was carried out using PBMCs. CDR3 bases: TGTGCCAGCAGTCCGAACATCAATCAGCCCCAGCATTTT. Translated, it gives CASSPNINQPQHF.